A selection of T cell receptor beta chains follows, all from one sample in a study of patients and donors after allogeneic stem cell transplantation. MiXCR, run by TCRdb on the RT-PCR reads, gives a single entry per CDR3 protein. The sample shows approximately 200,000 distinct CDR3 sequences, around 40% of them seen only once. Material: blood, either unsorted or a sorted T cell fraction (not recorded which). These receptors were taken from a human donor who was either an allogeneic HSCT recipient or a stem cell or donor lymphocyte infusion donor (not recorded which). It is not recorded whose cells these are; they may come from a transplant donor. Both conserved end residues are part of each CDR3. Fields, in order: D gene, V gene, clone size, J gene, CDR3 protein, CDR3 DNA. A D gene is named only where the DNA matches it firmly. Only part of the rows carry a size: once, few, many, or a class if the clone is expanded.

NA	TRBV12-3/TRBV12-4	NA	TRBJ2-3	CASSYRDTQYF	TGTGCCAGCAGTTACCGCGATACGCAGTATTTT
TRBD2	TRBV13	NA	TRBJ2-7	CASSAGLNSYEQYF	TGTGCCAGCAGCGCGGGACTAAATTCCTACGAGCAGTACTTC
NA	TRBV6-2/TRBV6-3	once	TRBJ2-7	CASTHRGLGGPYEQYF	TGTGCCAGCACCCACCGGGGACTTGGAGGACCTTACGAGCAGTACTTC
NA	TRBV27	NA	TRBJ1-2	CASSQGIGADGYTF	TGTGCCAGCAGTCAGGGGATCGGGGCCGATGGCTACACCTTC
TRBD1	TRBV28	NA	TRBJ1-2	CASRADRVTNYGYTF	TGTGCCAGCAGGGCGGACAGGGTAACTAACTATGGCTACACCTTC
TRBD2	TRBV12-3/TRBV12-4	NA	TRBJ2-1	CASSFFAGAYNEQFF	TGTGCCAGCAGTTTTTTCGCGGGGGCCTACAATGAGCAGTTCTTC
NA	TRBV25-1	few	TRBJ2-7	CASSADSSAYEQYF	TGTGCCAGCAGTGCGGACAGTTCCGCCTACGAGCAGTACTTC
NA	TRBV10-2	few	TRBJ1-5	CASSEGRNQPQHF	TGCGCCAGCAGTGAAGGCAGGAATCAGCCCCAGCATTTT
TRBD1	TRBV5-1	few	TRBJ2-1	CASSGRDRAYEQFF	TGCGCCAGCAGCGGACGGGACAGGGCATATGAGCAGTTCTTC
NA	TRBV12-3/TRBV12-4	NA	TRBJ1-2	CASSHSGTRKGYTF	TGTGCCAGCAGTCACTCCGGGACCCGCAAAGGCTACACCTTC
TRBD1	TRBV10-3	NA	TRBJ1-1	CAISRTGAEAFF	TGTGCCATCAGTCGGACAGGGGCTGAAGCTTTCTTT
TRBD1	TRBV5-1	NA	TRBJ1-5	CASGTGRPQPQHF	TGCGCCAGCGGGACAGGCCGCCCGCAGCCCCAGCATTTT
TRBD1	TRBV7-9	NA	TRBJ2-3	CASSADREDTQYF	TGTGCCAGCAGCGCGGACAGGGAGGATACGCAGTATTTT
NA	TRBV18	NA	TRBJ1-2	CASSPPNRVYGYTF	TGTGCCAGCTCACCACCGAATCGAGTCTATGGCTACACCTTC